This T cell receptor (beta chain) appears in the sequencing data of a study of technical replicates of blood from a few donors. Measured with immunoSEQ multiplex PCR; TCRdb has only the in-frame clones, and not every one. In the table there are 55,000 to 75,000 clones, 80% to 95% of which are singletons. CDR1 is ENHRY and CDR2 is SYGVKD in the germline V gene. Unmatched junction bases numbered 7, after V lost 7 bases and J lost 4 bases. CDR3 length: 14 amino acids. The TCR was taken from a human donor in good health. Some clones in this sample may be carry-over from other donors' samples. The V and J genes are TRBV10-3 and TRBJ1-2; 9 positions match TRBD1. The sequenced material came from PBMCs. CDR3 DNA sequence: TGTGCCATCACCGGGGGACAGGGCCCCTATGGCTACACCTTC. Translated, it gives CAITGGQGPYGYTF.